These 2 T cell receptor beta chains share one sample of origin, sequenced in a study of identical twins. A single record per CDR3 protein comes from TCRdb applying MiXCR to the 5' RACE reads. Counted here are 420,000 or so distinct CDR3 sequences, roughly 20% occurring once; the ten biggest clones make up approximately 12%. Sequencing was carried out using naive T cells sorted from blood. The source is a man between 45 and 60 years old in good health.

This clonotype has more than one count but fewer than ten. The chain uses TRBV10-3 and TRBJ1-2; 7 positions agree with TRBD1. V trimming: 0 bases; J trimming: 14 bases; junction bases outside the gene matches: 12. The length of the CDR3 is 14 residues. Germline assignment: CDR1 ENHRY and CDR2 SYGVKD. This CDR3 is CAISESDRSIGRTF. The CDR3 bases are TGTGCCATCAGTGAGTCGGACAGGTCTATCGGCAGGACCTTC.

This chain links TRBV29-1 with TRBJ2-1; D call uncertain. V lost 3 bases and J lost 10, with 7 bases in between. The CDR3 covers 10 residues. Germline CDR1 SQVTM, CDR2 ANQGSEA. The CDR3 is CSVDRGEQFF. DNA of the CDR3: TGCAGCGTTGATCGTGGAGAGCAGTTCTTC.